The 2 T cell receptor beta chains given below trace back to one sample, sequenced in a study of vaccination and CD4 T cells after COVID-19. For these TCRs, the target antigens are not known. With the Oncomine TCR Beta short-read assay, DNA from cultured CD4+ T cells was sequenced. TCRdb reprocessed the PCR reads with MiXCR, giving one entry per CDR3 protein. The sample has around 18,000 distinct CDR3 sequences; 50% to 60% are singletons. The sample's treatment: roughly ten-day PBMC culture with coronavirus spike peptide pools or control peptides (ViraFEST assay). The starting material was CD4+ T cells from blood, cultured in vitro, obtained after SARS-CoV-2 vaccination. These TCRs come from a human donor who had recovered from COVID-19.

The chain carries TRBV25-1 and TRBJ1-2; TRBD1 is a possible D gene (5 bases). The length of the CDR3 is 15 residues. V lost 3 bases and J lost 2, with 13 bases in between. Germline CDR1 is MGHDK and CDR2 is SYGVNS. The CDR3 DNA is TGTGCCAGCAGTGATCATCAGGGACTGAACTATGGCTACACCTTC. This sequence encodes CASSDHQGLNYGYTF.

This clonotype was seen a handful of times. The chain uses TRBV6-1 and TRBJ1-1; 9 nucleotides agree with TRBD1. This CDR3 is 14 amino acids long. Trimming took 6 bases from V and 3 from J; bases not matched to a gene: 5. The germline CDR1 and CDR2 sequences are MNHNS and SASEGT. CDR3 bases: TGTGCCAGCAGGACAGGGGGTTGGGACACTGAAGCTTTCTTT. Translating it yields CASRTGGWDTEAFF.